The present entry profiles one T cell receptor (beta chain) with its context. Data came from immunoSEQ multiplex PCR; TCRdb stores just in-frame clones and leaves some out. The table lists about 190,000 clones, about four fifths of them singletons, with roughly 3.2% in the top ten. The data are from a study of blood T cell repertoires in COVID-19. The participants were between roughly 18 and 100 years old and came from under 25 US areas. Allocation to cohorts depended on clinical history reported by the participants. This TCR was recovered from a woman in her 30s who had recovered from COVID-19. The sample comprised PBMCs or T cells enriched from blood (not recorded which).

In DNA, the CDR3 is TGTGCCAGCAGTCCCCGGGGTAGCGGGGTTAATGAGCAGTTCTTC. This sequence encodes CASSPRGSGVNEQFF. The genes are TRBV2 and TRBJ2-1, with 8 bases matching TRBD2. Looked up from germline, CDR1 is SNHLY and CDR2 is FYNNEI. J lost 7 bases, V lost 5 bases, and 10 bases had no gene match. The CDR3 is 15 residues long.